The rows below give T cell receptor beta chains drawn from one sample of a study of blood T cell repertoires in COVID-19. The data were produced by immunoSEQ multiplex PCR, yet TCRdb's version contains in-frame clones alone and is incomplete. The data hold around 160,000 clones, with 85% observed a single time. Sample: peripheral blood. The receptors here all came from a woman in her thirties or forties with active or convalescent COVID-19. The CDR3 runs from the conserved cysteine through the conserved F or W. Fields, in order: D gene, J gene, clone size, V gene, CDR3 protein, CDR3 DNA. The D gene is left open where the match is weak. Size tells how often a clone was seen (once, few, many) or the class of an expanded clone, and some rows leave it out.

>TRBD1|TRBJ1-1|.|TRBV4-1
CASGRQGAAEAFF
TGCGCCAGTGGGCGGCAGGGGGCCGCTGAAGCTTTCTTT
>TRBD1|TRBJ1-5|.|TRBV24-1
CATSDKDRGDNQPQHF
TGTGCCACCAGTGATAAGGACAGGGGGGACAATCAGCCCCAGCATTTT
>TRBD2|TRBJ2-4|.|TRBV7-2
CASSWGLAGLAKNIQYF
TGTGCCAGCAGCTGGGGACTAGCGGGGCTAGCCAAAAACATTCAGTACTTC
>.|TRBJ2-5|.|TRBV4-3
CASSQVETPRETQYF
TGCGCCAGCAGCCAAGTTGAAACACCGCGGGAGACCCAGTACTTC
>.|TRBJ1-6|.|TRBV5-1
CASSLDRLSSYNSPLHF
TGCGCCAGCAGCTTGGACAGACTAAGCTCCTATAATTCACCCCTCCACTTT
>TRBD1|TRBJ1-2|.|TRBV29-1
CSVASGTANYGYTF
TGCAGCGTAGCCTCCGGGACAGCTAACTATGGCTACACCTTC
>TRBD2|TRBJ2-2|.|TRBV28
CASSLSGGANGELFF
TGTGCCAGCAGTCTTAGCGGGGGGGCTAACGGGGAGCTGTTTTTT
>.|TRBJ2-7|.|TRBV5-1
CASSLGDRSYEQYF
TGCGCCAGCAGCTTGGGCGACAGATCCTACGAGCAGTACTTC
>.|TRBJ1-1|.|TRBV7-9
CASSPPVGGNTEAFF
TGTGCCAGCAGCCCCCCAGTGGGGGGGAACACTGAAGCTTTCTTT
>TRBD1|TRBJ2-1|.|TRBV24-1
CATSGTTGVNEQFF
TGTGCCACCAGTGGAACGACAGGGGTCAATGAGCAGTTCTTC
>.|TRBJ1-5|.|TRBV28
CASSLLYVPEGRLLGNQPQHF
TGTGCCAGCAGTTTATTGTACGTGCCGGAGGGAAGGCTTCTTGGGAATCAGCCCCAGCATTTT
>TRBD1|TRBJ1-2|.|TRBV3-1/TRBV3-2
CASSRNPGQDSGDYGYTF
TGTGCCAGCAGCCGAAATCCGGGACAGGACTCTGGGGACTATGGCTACACCTTC
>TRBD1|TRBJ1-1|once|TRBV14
CASSPGTENTEAFF
TGTGCCAGCAGCCCGGGGACAGAGAACACTGAAGCTTTCTTT
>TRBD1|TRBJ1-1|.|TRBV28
CASPMPLGTGNTEAFF
TGTGCCAGCCCTATGCCCCTGGGGACAGGGAACACTGAAGCTTTCTTT
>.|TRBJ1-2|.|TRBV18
CASSLRTEYYGYTF
TGTGCCAGCTCACTCCGGACAGAATACTATGGCTACACCTTC
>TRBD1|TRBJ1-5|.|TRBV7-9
CASSLVDRGQGAQHF
TGTGCCAGCAGCTTAGTCGACAGGGGGCAGGGGGCCCAGCATTTT
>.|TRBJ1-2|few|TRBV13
CASSYNTGNYGYTF
TGTGCCAGCAGTTATAACACAGGGAACTATGGCTACACCTTC
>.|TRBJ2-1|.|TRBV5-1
CASSLGQSSYNEQFF
TGCGCCAGCAGCTTGGGACAGAGCTCCTACAATGAGCAGTTCTTC
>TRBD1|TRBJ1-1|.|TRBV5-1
CASSRTGQNTEAFF
TGCGCCAGCAGCCGGACAGGACAGAACACTGAAGCTTTCTTT
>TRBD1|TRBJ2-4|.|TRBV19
CASNGQGHIQYF
TGTGCCAGTAACGGACAGGGTCACATTCAGTACTTC
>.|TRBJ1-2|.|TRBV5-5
CASSLDRLGYTF
TGTGCCAGCAGCTTAGACAGGTTAGGCTACACCTTC
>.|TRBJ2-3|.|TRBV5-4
CASSYDREASTDTQYF
TGTGCCAGCAGCTACGACAGAGAAGCTAGCACAGATACGCAGTATTTT
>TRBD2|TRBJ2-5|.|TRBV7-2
CASSADRGTSGETQYF
TGTGCCAGCAGCGCCGACCGGGGGACTAGCGGAGAGACCCAGTACTTC